Below, 28 T cell receptor beta chains from the same sample are listed, as sequenced in a study of blood T cell repertoires in COVID-19 (TCRdb year 2020). The library was built by means of the immunoSEQ multiplex PCR assay. Sourced from immuneACCESS, this table was stored by TCRdb with only in-frame sequences that have V and J called. A share of the clones is absent; for the studies checked, an unresolved V gene accounts for under half, and the remainder has no known explanation. In all, the sample holds 110,000 to 150,000 clones, and 75% to 85% of those were seen once. The ten most abundant clones make up less than 5.5% of the sample. What was sequenced was peripheral blood. The receptors were gathered from a man aged 60 to 75 with acute or convalescent COVID-19.

This clone was observed once. The chain employs TRBV30 and TRBJ2-5; 9 bases align to TRBD2. CDR3 length: 17 amino acids. Trimming removed 3 bases from V and 2 bases from J; junction bases left unmatched: 13. Germline assignment: CDR1 GTSNPN and CDR2 SVGIG (reference sequence). The CDR3 DNA reads as TGTGCCTGGAGAACCAGGGGACTAGCTCCCTTGCAAGAGACCCAGTACTTC. Its protein product is CAWRTRGLAPLQETQYF.

This clone has just a few counts. The chain carries TRBV24-1 and TRBJ2-7, with D perhaps TRBD2 (6 bases). This CDR3 contains 16 residues. Trimming pared 5 bases from V and 2 bases from J, leaving 18 bases between. Germline-derived CDR1 and CDR2 are KGHDR and SFDVKD. Here the CDR3 DNA reads TGTGCCACCAGTGGGCTTAGCGGAACCGCTACCTACGAGCAGTACTTC. Residues: CATSGLSGTATYEQYF.

This clone was detected only once. V and J are TRBV5-1 and TRBJ2-3, with 8 bases identical to TRBD2. CDR1 and CDR2 from the germline V gene are SGHRS and YFSETQ. V lost 4 bases to trimming and J lost 0 bases; unmatched junction nucleotides: 10. This CDR3 has 17 residues. This chain's CDR3 is CASSGGPSGSSTDTQYF. Written as DNA, the CDR3 is TGCGCCAGCAGCGGGGGGCCCAGCGGGAGTAGCACAGATACGCAGTATTTT.

The rearrangement uses TRBV20-1 and TRBJ2-1, with unresolved D. Germline lookup yields CDR1 DFQATT and CDR2 SNEGSKA (reference sequence). V lost 1 base, J lost 7 bases, and 5 bases lay in between. The CDR3 is made up of 11 amino acids. CDR3 DNA: TGCAGTGCTAGAGCCGGGAATGAGCAGTTCTTC. Translating it yields CSARAGNEQFF.

The chain couples TRBV2 to TRBJ1-2, with unresolved D. Per the germline V gene, CDR1 is SNHLY and CDR2 is FYNNEI. V lost 6 bases and J 3 bases, leaving 14 bases between the germline ends. The CDR3 consists of 14 residues. The CDR3 nucleotides read TGTGCCAGCAGCCCTGAGGAGGGTGACTATGGCTACACCTTC. Its translation is CASSPEEGDYGYTF.

The V gene is TRBV6-5, the J gene TRBJ1-2; the D is unclear. The V and J ends lost 5 bases and 8 bases respectively, with 12 bases between them. This CDR3 has 12 residues. Germline V CDR1 and CDR2: MNHEY, SVGAGI. This CDR3 is CASSRQTEGYTF. DNA of the CDR3: TGTGCCAGCAGTAGGCAGACGGAGGGCTACACCTTC.

This clone was detected only once. This sequence joins TRBV5-6 and TRBJ1-6; no clear D. V lost 2 bases and J lost 5, with 11 bases in between. This CDR3 is built from 15 residues. Germline CDR1 and CDR2: SGHDT and YYEEEE. The CDR3 region is CASSFRGRNNSPLHF. The CDR3 DNA is TGTGCCAGCAGCTTTCGGGGAAGGAATAATTCACCCCTCCACTTT.

This chain uses TRBV5-5 with TRBJ1-5, with D possibly TRBD1 on 5 matching bases. This CDR3 has 15 residues. Trimming pared 5 bases from V and 0 bases from J, leaving 12 bases between. Germline V gene lookup returns CDR1 SGHKS and CDR2 YYEKEE (reference sequence). In DNA form, the CDR3 reads TGTGCCAGCAGTCTAGACAGATATAGCAATCAGCCCCAGCATTTT. Protein sequence: CASSLDRYSNQPQHF. Variable domain in full (rest from reference TRBV5-5 and TRBJ1-5): DAGVTQSPTHLIKTRGQQVTLRCSPISGHKSVSWYQQVLGQGPQFIFQYYEKEERGRGNFPDRFSARQFPNYSSELNVNALLLGDSALYLCASSLDRYSNQPQHFGDGTRLSIL.

J is TRBJ2-3 and V is TRBV30; 10 bases match TRBD2. The V and J ends lost 3 bases and 3 bases, in that order; junction bases with no gene match: 6. Germline V gene sequence: CDR1 GTSNPN, CDR2 SVGIG (reference sequence). This CDR3 has 15 residues. The CDR3 nucleotides read TGTGCCTGGAGAGCGGGGGGGCGTAGGACAGATACGCAGTATTTT. As protein: CAWRAGGRRTDTQYF.

The sample holds a few counts of this clone. The V gene is TRBV9, the J gene TRBJ1-4; 7 positions agree with TRBD1. CDR3 length: 12 amino acids. CDR1 and CDR2 (germline): SGDLS, YYNGEE. Trimming removed 7 bases from V and 7 bases from J; junction bases left unmatched: 4. The CDR3 loop reads CASGGDSEKLFF. CDR3 bases: TGTGCCAGCGGTGGGGACAGTGAAAAACTGTTTTTT.

This clone was detected only once. V is TRBV28 and J is TRBJ2-7, with a possible D match to TRBD2 (6 bases). V was pared by 1 base and J by 3 bases, with 7 bases between. CDR3 length equals 13 residues. Per the germline V gene, CDR1 is MDHEN and CDR2 is SYDVKM. The DNA for the CDR3 is TGTGCCAGCAGTTTATTCGGGAGCTACGAGCAGTACTTC. It codes for CASSLFGSYEQYF.

This rearrangement joins TRBV19 to TRBJ1-5; D is unresolved. With 2 bases removed from V and 7 bases from J, the gap between germline ends came to 9 bases. The CDR3 is 13 amino acids. Germline V gene lookup returns CDR1 LNHDA and CDR2 SQIVND (reference sequence). The CDR3 DNA follows: TGTGCCAGTAGTATACAGGAACGACAGCCCCAGCATTTT. Protein product: CASSIQERQPQHF. Full variable domain (missing parts from reference TRBV19 and TRBJ1-5): DGGITQSPKYLFRKEGQNVTLSCEQNLNHDAMYWYRQDPGQGLRLIYYSQIVNDFQKGDIAEGYSVSREKKESFPLTVTSAQKNPTAFYLCASSIQERQPQHFGDGTRLSIL.

The rearrangement links TRBV5-1 to TRBJ2-1, with D tentatively TRBD2 (6 bases). Germline CDR1 SGHRS, CDR2 YFSETQ. CDR3 length: 13 amino acids. Trimming cost V 7 bases and J 5 bases, with 13 bases left between them. The CDR3 here is CASRLVGDNEQFF. CDR3 DNA sequence: TGCGCCAGCCGACTAGTGGGGGACAATGAGCAGTTCTTC. Looking up the rest from reference TRBV5-1 and TRBJ2-1 gives the full variable domain: KAGVTQTPRYLIKTRGQQVTLSCSPISGHRSVSWYQQTPGQGLQFLFEYFSETQRNKGNFPGRFSGRQFSNSRSEMNVSTLELGDSALYLCASRLVGDNEQFFGPGTRLTVL.

The sample holds one count of this clone. V usage is TRBV27 and J usage is TRBJ2-7; D may be TRBD1 (5 bases). The germline CDR1 and CDR2 sequences are MNHEY and SMNVEV (reference sequence). The CDR3 runs 16 residues. Between the trimmed V and J ends, which lost 5 bases and 2 bases, there was a span of 19 bases. For the CDR3, the DNA is TGTGCCAGCAGTGTGACAGAGCCCCTGGGGCCCTACGAGCAGTACTTC. This encodes CASSVTEPLGPYEQYF.

The chain employs TRBV13 and TRBJ2-1; D is unresolved. Germline V gene data show CDR1 as PRHDT and CDR2 as FYEKMQ (reference sequence). The V end was cut by 5 bases, the J end by 8 bases, with 13 bases between. This CDR3 contains 13 residues. The chain's CDR3 is CASSPRVKDEQFF. For the CDR3, the DNA is TGTGCCAGCAGCCCCCGGGTTAAGGATGAGCAGTTCTTC. The whole variable domain, remainder taken from reference TRBV13 and TRBJ2-1, is AAGVIQSPRHLIKEKRETATLKCYPIPRHDTVYWYQQGPGQDPQFLISFYEKMQSDKGSIPDRFSAQQFSDYHSELNMSSLELGDSALYFCASSPRVKDEQFFGPGTRLTVL.

This chain connects TRBV28 to TRBJ1-1; weak D call: TRBD1 (5 bases). From germline, CDR1 is MDHEN and CDR2 SYDVKM. V was cut by 8 bases and J by 0 bases, with 16 bases left in between. The CDR3 extends over 15 amino acids. The CDR3 nucleotides read TGTGCCAGCGTCATATCAGGGATACTGAACACTGAAGCTTTCTTT. It is translated as CASVISGILNTEAFF.

The chain carries TRBV11-2 and TRBJ2-7, with TRBD1 matching over 10 bases. CDR1 and CDR2 from the germline V gene are SGHAT and FQNNGV. V trimming: 5 bases; J trimming: 1 base; junction bases outside the gene matches: 5. The CDR3 is 15 amino acids. The CDR3 DNA reads as TGTGCCAGCAGCGAGACAGGGGGCGATTCCTACGAGCAGTACTTC. The encoded protein is CASSETGGDSYEQYF.

This clone appeared a single time. The rearrangement links TRBV2 to TRBJ2-7; D unclear. V was pared by 6 bases and J by 0 bases, with 18 bases between. The CDR3 length is 16 residues. Germline loops: CDR1 SNHLY, CDR2 FYNNEI. In DNA, the CDR3 is TGTGCCAGCAGAGCCCTCGACAACTTCTACTCCTACGAGCAGTACTTC. Its translation: CASRALDNFYSYEQYF. Filled out from reference TRBV2 and TRBJ2-7, the complete variable domain reads EPEVTQTPSHQVTQMGQEVILRCVPISNHLYFYWYRQILGQKVEFLVSFYNNEISEKSEIFDDQFSVERPDGSNFTLKIRSTKLEDSAMYFCASRALDNFYSYEQYFGPGTRLTVT.

This clone was counted between two and nine times. The rearrangement uses TRBV6-1 and TRBJ1-2, with unresolved D. Germline V gives CDR1 MNHNS, CDR2 SASEGT. The CDR3 covers 13 residues. Trimming took off 0 bases at V and 4 bases at J, with 6 bases between the two ends. This CDR3 is CASSEAPGYGYTF. CDR3 sequence (DNA): TGTGCCAGCAGTGAAGCGCCGGGCTATGGCTACACCTTC.

V is TRBV4-1 and J is TRBJ2-3, with D hard to call. The V gene's germline CDR1 is MGHRA and CDR2 YSYEKL. V lost 0 bases and J 6 bases, leaving 7 bases between the germline ends. The CDR3 consists of 13 residues. CDR3 residues: CASSQDPRDTQYF. The CDR3 DNA is TGCGCCAGCAGCCAAGACCCCAGGGATACGCAGTATTTT.

This chain joins TRBV3-1 (or the pseudogene TRBV3-2) and TRBJ1-5, with a possible D match to TRBD1 (6 bases). The CDR3 runs 15 residues. Germline loops: CDR1 LGHDT, CDR2 YNNKEL (reference sequence). V was cut by 4 bases and J by 4 bases, with 14 bases left in between. The CDR3 loop is CASSPTQGSNQPQHF. CDR3 sequence (DNA): TGTGCCAGCAGCCCAACACAGGGTTCGAATCAGCCCCAGCATTTT.

The V and J genes are TRBV10-1 and TRBJ1-1; 9 nucleotides agree with TRBD1. Germline V gene sequence: CDR1 WNHNN, CDR2 SYGVQD (reference sequence). With 4 bases clipped from V and 5 bases from J, the junction kept 2 bases outside the gene matches. CDR3 size: 13 residues. The DNA for the CDR3 is TGCGCCAGCAGTGGACAGGGGGGAACTGAAGCTTTCTTT. Residues: CASSGQGGTEAFF.

The V and J genes are TRBV28 and TRBJ1-1; D might be TRBD1 (5 bases). Germline V gene lookup returns CDR1 MDHEN and CDR2 SYDVKM. The CDR3 contains 13 residues. The V end lost 2 bases, the J end lost 11 bases, and 15 bases lay between the germline ends. The CDR3 loop reads CASSLRSPRGAFF. As DNA, the CDR3 is TGTGCCAGCAGTTTAAGGTCCCCCCGGGGGGCTTTCTTT.

This clone was seen a single time. A far larger clone is one nucleotide away, so this likely arose from a read error. J is TRBJ1-1 and V is TRBV27, with 7 bases that match TRBD1. Germline V gene sequence: CDR1 MNHEY, CDR2 SMNVEV (reference sequence). CDR3 length equals 14 residues. The V gene end was trimmed by 6 bases and the J gene end by 0 bases; junction bases not matched to a gene: 4. The CDR3 reads CASRDRSMNTEAFF. The CDR3 nucleotides read TGTGCCAGCAGGGACAGGTCAATGAACACTGAAGCTTTCTTT.

The rearrangement joins TRBV24-1 to TRBJ1-5, with 7 bases that match TRBD1. V lost 12 bases, J lost 0 bases, and 7 bases stayed unmatched. CDR3 length equals 14 residues. Germline CDR1 KGHDR, CDR2 SFDVKD. The CDR3 DNA reads TGTGCCTCAGGACAGGCGAGTAGCAATCAGCCCCAGCATTTT. Its protein product is CASGQASSNQPQHF.

This rearrangement joins TRBV6-1 to TRBJ2-2, with D tentatively TRBD1 (5 bases). With 4 bases removed from V and 5 bases from J, the gap between germline ends came to 17 bases. Per the germline V gene, CDR1 is MNHNS and CDR2 is SASEGT. This CDR3 region has 16 residues. CDR3: CASSARRIGETGELFF. The CDR3 coding sequence is TGTGCCAGCAGTGCCCGCCGAATAGGGGAAACCGGGGAGCTGTTTTTT.

This clone was counted between two and nine times. In nucleotides, the CDR3 is TGTGCCAGCAGCTCAAAGGAGAAGCAGTTCTTC. It yields the protein CASSSKEKQFF. The chain has TRBV9 and TRBJ2-1; D gene uncertain. This CDR3 is built from 11 residues. Trimming removed 4 bases from V and 11 bases from J, with 10 bases in between. Germline V gene sequence: CDR1 SGDLS, CDR2 YYNGEE. The full variable domain, with the rest looked up from reference TRBV9 and TRBJ2-1, is DSGVTQTPKHLITATGQRVTLRCSPRSGDLSVYWYQQSLDQGLQFLIQYYNGEERAKGNILERFSAQQFPDLHSELNLSSLELGDSALYFCASSSKEKQFFGPGTRLTVL.

The rearrangement uses TRBV6-5 and TRBJ2-7; D unresolved. Looked up from germline, CDR1 is MNHEY and CDR2 is SVGAGI. CDR3 length: 13 amino acids. Deletions cut 6 bases from V and 3 bases from J, with 12 bases between. DNA for the CDR3: TGTGCCAGCAGAATGACACAAATCTACGAGCAGTACTTC. Protein: CASRMTQIYEQYF.